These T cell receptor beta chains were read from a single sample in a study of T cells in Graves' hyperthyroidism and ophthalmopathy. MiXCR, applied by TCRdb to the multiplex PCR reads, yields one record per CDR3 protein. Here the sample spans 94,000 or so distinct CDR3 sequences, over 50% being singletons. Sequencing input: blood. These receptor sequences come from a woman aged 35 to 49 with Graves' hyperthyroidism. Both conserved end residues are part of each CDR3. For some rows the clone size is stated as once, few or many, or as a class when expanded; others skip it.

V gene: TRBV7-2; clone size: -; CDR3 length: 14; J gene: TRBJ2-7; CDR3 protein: CASSLLQGTYEQYF
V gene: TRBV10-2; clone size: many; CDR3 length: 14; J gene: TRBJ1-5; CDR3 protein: CASSDLDREQPQHF
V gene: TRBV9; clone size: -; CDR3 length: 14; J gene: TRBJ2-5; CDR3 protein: CASNVKDDQETQYF
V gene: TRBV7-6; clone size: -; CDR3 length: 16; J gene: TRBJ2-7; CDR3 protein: CASSPESGSLGYEQYF
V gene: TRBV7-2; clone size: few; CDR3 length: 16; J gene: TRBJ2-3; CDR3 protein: CASSPLGAGVTDTQYF
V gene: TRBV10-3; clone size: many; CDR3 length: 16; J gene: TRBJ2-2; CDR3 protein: CAISESAGANTGELFF
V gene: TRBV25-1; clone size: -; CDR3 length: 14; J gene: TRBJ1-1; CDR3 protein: CASSAYGESTEASF
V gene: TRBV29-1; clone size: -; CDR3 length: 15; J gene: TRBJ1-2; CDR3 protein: CSVEDRGRGSYGYTF
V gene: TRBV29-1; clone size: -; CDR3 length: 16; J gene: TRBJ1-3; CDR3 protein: CSVPGQGATGLNTIYF
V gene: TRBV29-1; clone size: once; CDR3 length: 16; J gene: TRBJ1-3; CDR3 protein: CNVPGQGATGLNTIYF
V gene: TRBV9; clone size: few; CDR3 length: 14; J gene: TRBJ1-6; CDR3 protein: CASRAGGARSPLHF
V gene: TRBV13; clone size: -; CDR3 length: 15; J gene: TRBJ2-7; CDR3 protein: CASSLSTGGLYEQYF
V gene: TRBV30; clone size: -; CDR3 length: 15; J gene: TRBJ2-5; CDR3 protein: CACRAGQGVSETQYF
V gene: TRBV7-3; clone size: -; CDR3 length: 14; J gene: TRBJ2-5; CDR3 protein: CASSLSGTRASQYF
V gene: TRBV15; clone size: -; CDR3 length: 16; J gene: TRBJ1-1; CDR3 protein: CATSSVEDSDYTEAFF
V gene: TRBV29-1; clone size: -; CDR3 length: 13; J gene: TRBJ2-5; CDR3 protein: CSVETGYRETQYF
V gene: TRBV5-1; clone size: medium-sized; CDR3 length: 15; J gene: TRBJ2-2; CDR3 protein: CASSTGTYNTGELFF
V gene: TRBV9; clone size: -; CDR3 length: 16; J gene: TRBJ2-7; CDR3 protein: CASRGEGGLAGGEQYF
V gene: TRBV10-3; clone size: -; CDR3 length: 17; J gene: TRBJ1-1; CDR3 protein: CAMYRCASSLGDRVAFF
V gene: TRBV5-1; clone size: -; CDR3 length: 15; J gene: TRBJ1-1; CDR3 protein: CASRNGQGPNTEAFF
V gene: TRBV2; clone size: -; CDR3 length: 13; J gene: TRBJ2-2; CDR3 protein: CASSFGKAGELFF
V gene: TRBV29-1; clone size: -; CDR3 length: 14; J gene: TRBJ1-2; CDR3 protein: CSVQGAYEQYGYTF
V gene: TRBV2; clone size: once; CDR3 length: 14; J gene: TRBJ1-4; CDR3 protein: CATVPRGGEEKLFF
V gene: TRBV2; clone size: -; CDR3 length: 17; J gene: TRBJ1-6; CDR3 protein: CASRLHSSFGPNSPLHF
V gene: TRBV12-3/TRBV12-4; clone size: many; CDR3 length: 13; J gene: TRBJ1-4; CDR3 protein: CASSLGSEEKLFF
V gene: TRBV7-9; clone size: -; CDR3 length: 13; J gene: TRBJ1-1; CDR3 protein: CASSLGDRDMAFF